These 28 T cell receptor beta chains were sequenced from one sample in a study of T-cell memory formation after mild COVID-19. MiXCR, applied by TCRdb to the 5' RACE reads, yields one record per CDR3 protein. The sample holds around 300,000 distinct CDR3 sequences; around 15% are singletons and the top ten take about a fifth. The source material was PBMCs or a T cell subset sorted from them (not recorded which). These receptors all come from a man aged 18-30 years who had mild COVID-19 (a few samples of this study predate the infection). Cell type and time point are not known.

This clonotype showed up just a few times. The chain uses TRBV12-3 or TRBV12-4 and TRBJ1-6, with no clear D. V was trimmed by 9 bases and J by 2 bases, leaving 8 bases between them. CDR3 size: 13 residues. The CDR3 is CASGVAYNSPLHF. CDR3 sequence (DNA): TGTGCCAGTGGGGTCGCCTATAATTCACCCCTCCACTTT.

The chain uses TRBV6-5 and TRBJ1-5; a weak D match, TRBD1 (5 bases). V was cut by 5 bases and J by 3 bases, with 17 bases left in between. Germline lookup yields CDR1 MNHEY and CDR2 SVGAGI. The CDR3 extends over 16 amino acids. The CDR3 DNA is TGTGCCAGCAGTCCCGGGACGCCAGGGTTCAATCAGCCCCAGCATTTT. Its translation is CASSPGTPGFNQPQHF.

The rearrangement joins TRBV10-3 to TRBJ2-7, with a weak D call TRBD1 (5 bases). Deletions cut 6 bases from V and 2 bases from J, with 14 bases between. The CDR3 totals 14 residues. In germline, CDR1 is ENHRY, CDR2 SYGVKD. The CDR3 loop is CAISDTAGTYEQYF. The CDR3 DNA reads as TGTGCCATCAGCGATACCGCAGGGACCTACGAGCAGTACTTC.

The chain is built from TRBV6-2 or TRBV6-3 and TRBJ2-3; D is perhaps TRBD2 (5 bases). Per germline, CDR1 MNHEY and CDR2 SVGEGT. Trimming took 2 bases from V and 2 from J, leaving 8 bases between them. The CDR3 runs to 14 residues. CDR3 DNA sequence: TGTGCCAGCAGTTACGGGGAGAACACAGATACGCAGTATTTT. Translated: CASSYGENTDTQYF.

V usage is TRBV2 and J usage is TRBJ1-5; D ambiguous. Germline lookup yields CDR1 SNHLY and CDR2 FYNNEI. V dropped 4 bases and J dropped 2 bases, with 9 bases sitting between them. This CDR3 has 14 residues. CDR3: CASSAQLGNQPQHF. The DNA for the CDR3 is TGTGCCAGCAGTGCGCAATTAGGCAATCAGCCCCAGCATTTT.

The sample holds a few counts of this clonotype. CDR3: CAITSGGRETQYF. In DNA, the CDR3 is TGTGCCATCACGTCAGGGGGTCGCGAGACCCAGTACTTC. V gene TRBV10-3 combines with J gene TRBJ2-5, with 7 bases aligning to TRBD1. CDR3 length: 13 residues. Germline assignment: CDR1 ENHRY and CDR2 SYGVKD. The V gene end was trimmed by 7 bases and the J gene end by 5 bases; junction bases not matched to a gene: 7.

The V call is TRBV6-2 or TRBV6-3, the J call TRBJ2-7; D gene ambiguous. V lost 2 bases and J 0 bases, leaving 11 bases between the germline ends. Per the germline V gene, CDR1 is MNHEY and CDR2 is SVGEGT. This CDR3 region has 15 residues. CDR3 sequence (DNA): TGTGCCAGCAGTTACAATCTGGGGTTCTCCTACGAGCAGTACGTC. Its protein product is CASSYNLGFSYEQYV.

This clonotype was detected ten times or more. V usage is TRBV20-1 and J usage is TRBJ1-4, with a possible D match to TRBD1 (6 bases). From germline, CDR1 is DFQATT and CDR2 SNEGSKA (reference sequence). The CDR3 covers 13 residues. With 4 bases removed from V and 5 bases from J, the gap between germline ends came to 11 bases. The CDR3 coding sequence is TGCAGTGCTAAGGGGGGTCCCAATGAAAAACTGTTTTTT. It is translated as CSAKGGPNEKLFF.

This clonotype has more than one count but fewer than ten. The chain couples TRBV5-4 to TRBJ2-7, with a weak D call TRBD2 (7 bases). Looked up from germline, CDR1 is SGHNT and CDR2 is YYREEE (reference sequence). The CDR3 length is 14 residues. V dropped 7 bases and J dropped 3 bases, with 17 bases sitting between them. As DNA, the CDR3 is TGTGCCAGCGGCCCCGGGGGGCGCGGCTACGAGCAGTACTTC. Its translation: CASGPGGRGYEQYF. Filled out from reference TRBV5-4 and TRBJ2-7, the complete variable domain reads ETGVTQSPTHLIKTRGQQVTLRCSSQSGHNTVSWYQQALGQGPQFIFQYYREEENGRGNFPPRFSGLQFPNYSSELNVNALELDDSALYLCASGPGGRGYEQYFGPGTRLTVT.

This clonotype was observed many times. This chain links TRBV5-1 with TRBJ2-3, with D possibly matching TRBD1 (6 bases). Germline-derived CDR1 and CDR2 are SGHRS and YFSETQ. The CDR3 totals 14 residues. V was clipped by 0 bases and J by 9 bases, with 14 bases between them. DNA of the CDR3: TGCGCCAGCAGCTTGGACAGGGTTGGAGGCACGCAGTATTTT. Its protein product is CASSLDRVGGTQYF.

This clonotype has at least ten counts. The chain uses TRBV30 and TRBJ2-1, with D perhaps TRBD2 (6 bases). The CDR3 sequence is 15 residues long. CDR1 and CDR2 from the germline V gene are GTSNPN and SVGIG (reference sequence). V was cut by 0 bases and J by 2 bases, with 11 bases left in between. The CDR3 coding sequence is TGTGCCTGGAGTGTACCGGGGGACCCCTACAATGAGCAGTTCTTC. It yields the protein CAWSVPGDPYNEQFF.

The gene calls are TRBV11-1 and TRBJ2-2; D unclear. Germline CDR1 SGHAT, CDR2 FQDESV (reference sequence). The V and J ends lost 1 base and 5 bases respectively, with 8 bases between them. This CDR3 is built from 14 residues. The CDR3: CASSLDELTGELFF. The CDR3, as DNA: TGTGCCAGCAGCTTAGATGAGCTTACCGGGGAGCTGTTTTTT.

V and J are TRBV5-8 and TRBJ2-7; D remains ambiguous. Germline CDR1 reads SGHTS; CDR2 reads YDEGEE. With 1 base removed from V and 6 bases from J, the gap between germline ends came to 5 bases. The length of the CDR3 is 11 residues. The CDR3 protein is CASSLYGEQYF. The CDR3 DNA follows: TGTGCCAGCAGCTTGTATGGCGAGCAGTACTTC. Variable domain in full (rest from reference TRBV5-8 and TRBJ2-7): EAGVTQSPTHLIKTRGQQATLRCSPISGHTSVYWYQQALGLGLQFLLWYDEGEERNRGNFPPRFSGRQFPNYSSELNVNALELEDSALYLCASSLYGEQYFGPGTRLTVT.

CDR3 coding DNA: TGTGCCTGGAGTGGGTCAAACTACGAGCAGTACTTC. This translates into CAWSGSNYEQYF. The J gene is TRBJ2-7, the V gene TRBV30; D call uncertain. CDR3 size: 12 residues. Trimming shortened V by 1 base and J by 3 bases, and 7 bases separated the two germline ends. Germline-derived CDR1 and CDR2 are GTSNPN and SVGIG (reference sequence). The full variable domain, in which reference TRBV30 and TRBJ2-7 provide the parts outside the CDR3, is SQTIHQWPATLVQPVGSPLSLECTVEGTSNPNLYWYRQAAGRGLQLLFYSVGIGQISSEVPQNLSASRPQDRQFILSSKKLLLSDSGFYLCAWSGSNYEQYFGPGTRLTVT.

The sample holds a few counts of this clonotype. This chain connects TRBV21-1 to TRBJ2-3; the table's D call, TRBD2, has no DNA check behind it. TRBV21-1 is designated a pseudogene. The CDR3 length is 16 residues. The CDR3 nucleotides are TGTGCCAGCAGCTCTAGGCCCCTCAACCACTTGGATACGCAGTATTTT. This translates into CASSSRPLNHLDTQYF.

The gene calls are TRBV29-1 and TRBJ1-2; D is possibly TRBD1 (5 bases). This CDR3 contains 12 residues. Per germline, CDR1 SQVTM and CDR2 ANQGSEA. V was shortened by 6 bases and J by 4 bases, with 12 bases between the two germline ends. The CDR3 sequence: CSVRIGTYGYTF. The CDR3 DNA reads TGCAGCGTCCGGATAGGGACCTATGGCTACACCTTC.

V gene TRBV7-3 combines with J gene TRBJ1-1; D ambiguous. Germline CDR1 reads SGHTA; CDR2 reads FQGTGA. The CDR3 totals 14 residues. V was cut by 1 base and J by 0 bases, with 6 bases left in between. The CDR3 bases are TGTGCCAGCAGCTTAAAGAAGATGAACACTGAAGCTTTCTTT. Translated, it gives CASSLKKMNTEAFF.

The rearrangement links TRBV15 to TRBJ2-2, with D possibly matching TRBD2 (6 bases). Trimming pared 1 base from V and 3 bases from J, leaving 12 bases between. The CDR3 sequence is 16 residues long. From germline, CDR1 is LNHNV and CDR2 YYDKDF (reference sequence). Here the CDR3 DNA reads TGTGCCACCAGCAGAGGAGGAGGGGCCGACACCGGGGAGCTGTTTTTT. It codes for CATSRGGGADTGELFF.

This clonotype was seen just once. The chain is built from TRBV7-2 and TRBJ1-2; D is ambiguous. CDR1 and CDR2 (germline): SGHTA, FQGNSA. The ends were cut back, 6 bases at V and 1 base at J, with 9 bases in the middle. The CDR3 has 13 residues. Here the CDR3 reads CASSVEGNYGYTF. DNA of the CDR3: TGTGCCAGCAGTGTCGAGGGTAACTATGGCTACACCTTC.

The CDR3 reads CASSQHDNSPLHF. The CDR3 DNA sequence: TGTGCCAGCAGCCAGCATGACAATTCACCCCTCCACTTT. V and J are TRBV11-2 and TRBJ1-6; no firm D call. The germline V and J ends were trimmed by 5 bases and 7 bases, with 9 bases remaining between them. Germline CDR1 and CDR2: SGHAT and FQNNGV. The CDR3 is made up of 13 amino acids.

Only a few counts were recorded for this clonotype. The rearrangement uses TRBV6-5 and TRBJ2-5, with 11 bases identical to TRBD1. The trim removed 5 bases at V and 11 bases at J, leaving 4 bases unmatched. Germline CDR1 reads MNHEY; CDR2 reads SVGAGI. The CDR3 contains 12 residues. The CDR3 DNA sequence: TGTGCCAGCAGTGGGGACAGGGGGGTGCAGTACTTC. Amino acid sequence: CASSGDRGVQYF.

This clonotype was detected only a few times. The chain joins TRBV5-1 to TRBJ2-1; D remains ambiguous. The V end was cut by 3 bases, the J end by 8 bases, with 12 bases between. CDR3 length: 13 amino acids. Germline V gene lookup returns CDR1 SGHRS and CDR2 YFSETQ. The CDR3 spells CASSSLHSYEQFF. As DNA, the CDR3 is TGCGCCAGCAGCTCCCTTCACAGTTATGAGCAGTTCTTC.

The chain recombines TRBV20-1 with TRBJ1-2; perhaps TRBD1 as D (5 bases). The CDR3 extends over 15 amino acids. The germline V and J ends were trimmed by 4 bases and 2 bases, with 17 bases remaining between them. Germline V CDR1 and CDR2: DFQATT, SNEGSKA (reference sequence). Here the CDR3 reads CSATKAGTVNYGYTF. DNA for the CDR3: TGCAGTGCTACCAAAGCCGGGACGGTGAACTATGGCTACACCTTC.

J is TRBJ2-5 and V is TRBV12-3 or TRBV12-4, with D tentatively TRBD1 (7 bases). This CDR3 has 14 residues. V was shortened by 6 bases and J by 3 bases, with 14 bases between the two germline ends. CDR3 residues: CASSPQGEEETQYF. The CDR3 DNA reads as TGTGCCAGCAGCCCCCAGGGGGAGGAAGAGACCCAGTACTTC.

The chain joins TRBV7-2 to TRBJ2-5; 11 nucleotides line up with TRBD2. CDR1 is SGHTA and CDR2 is FQGNSA in the germline V gene. V shed 1 base, J shed 4 bases, and the junction held 8 bases outside the gene matches. This CDR3 has 17 amino acids. DNA of the CDR3: TGTGCCAGCAGCTTAGGAACGCTAGCGGGGGGCCGAGAGACCCAGTACTTC. Translation gives CASSLGTLAGGRETQYF.

This clonotype has ten or more counts. The J gene is TRBJ2-3, the V gene TRBV7-6, with 12 bases fitting TRBD2. The junction had 0 bases not matched to a gene; V was cut back by 5 bases and J by 9 bases. The CDR3 has 12 residues. Germline CDR1 is SGHVS and CDR2 is FNYEAQ. This CDR3 reads CASSTSGGTQYF. CDR3 DNA sequence: TGTGCCAGCAGCACTAGCGGGGGGACGCAGTATTTT.

The genes are TRBV5-1 and TRBJ2-1; 8 bases fit TRBD1. With 4 bases clipped from V and 9 bases from J, the junction kept 3 bases outside the gene matches. CDR3 length equals 12 residues. The germline V gene has CDR1 SGHRS and CDR2 YFSETQ. CDR3 coding DNA: TGCGCCAGCAGCATACAGGGGGGTGAGCAGTTCTTC. Translated, it gives CASSIQGGEQFF.

This clonotype was picked up a small number of times. The chain couples TRBV6-2 or TRBV6-3 to TRBJ2-7, with D perhaps matching TRBD1 (6 bases). Germline lookup yields CDR1 MNHEY and CDR2 SVGEGT. Trimming removed 6 bases from V and 2 bases from J, with 11 bases in between. This CDR3 has 13 amino acids. This CDR3 reads CASSIQGAYEQYF. The CDR3 nucleotides are TGTGCCAGCAGCATACAGGGAGCCTACGAGCAGTACTTC.